These 20 T cell receptor beta chains share one sample of origin, sequenced in a study of blood T cell repertoires in COVID-19. The repertoire was sequenced with immunoSEQ multiplex PCR; TCRdb's copy has only in-frame clones and lacks some. The sample yields over 65,000 clones, around nine tenths seen once. The sequenced sample was peripheral blood. The receptors were gathered from a woman older than 75 with acute or convalescent COVID-19.

J is TRBJ1-1 and V is TRBV9, with D hard to call. The CDR3 is 13 residues long. The germline CDR1 and CDR2 sequences are SGDLS and YYNGEE. V was clipped by 0 bases and J by 1 base, with 4 bases between them. The DNA of the CDR3 is TGTGCCAGCAGCGTAGCGGGGAACACTGAAGCTTTCTTT. Translation gives CASSVAGNTEAFF.

The V gene is TRBV28, the J gene TRBJ2-7, with 8 bases matching TRBD2. From germline, CDR1 is MDHEN and CDR2 SYDVKM. The CDR3 has 14 residues. J gave up 12 bases and V 2 bases, and 12 bases lay outside the gene matches. CDR3 residues: CASSLTSGTVGGYF. DNA for the CDR3: TGTGCCAGCAGTTTAACTAGCGGCACCGTCGGGGGGTACTTC.

The V and J genes are TRBV19 and TRBJ1-1; the match to TRBD1 covers 7 bases. This CDR3 spans 15 amino acids. Germline V gene lookup returns CDR1 LNHDA and CDR2 SQIVND (reference sequence). V was pared by 7 bases and J by 4 bases, with 12 bases of the junction left unmatched. CDR3 loop: CASKWGARDSTEAFF. The CDR3 DNA reads as TGTGCCAGTAAGTGGGGGGCGCGGGACAGCACTGAAGCTTTCTTT.

This clone was detected once. The V call is TRBV12-3 or TRBV12-4, the J call TRBJ1-5; no clear D gene. The CDR3 is 13 residues long. The V and J ends lost 6 bases and 3 bases respectively, with 9 bases between them. This chain's CDR3 is CASSFEANQPQHF. The DNA for the CDR3 is TGTGCCAGCAGCTTCGAGGCCAATCAGCCCCAGCATTTT.

The J gene is TRBJ1-6, the V gene TRBV9, with 7 nucleotides matching TRBD1. The V gene end was trimmed by 3 bases and the J gene end by 10 bases; junction bases not matched to a gene: 7. The CDR3 is 14 residues long. Germline CDR1 SGDLS, CDR2 YYNGEE. The CDR3 protein is CASSAGTEGSPLHF. CDR3 coding DNA: TGTGCCAGCAGCGCCGGGACAGAGGGATCACCCCTCCACTTT.

The V gene is TRBV5-5, the J gene TRBJ2-7; 9 bases map to TRBD1. From germline, CDR1 is SGHKS and CDR2 YYEKEE (reference sequence). CDR3 size: 15 residues. The trim removed 2 bases at V and 1 base at J, leaving 4 bases unmatched. For the CDR3, the DNA is TGTGCCAGCAGCTTCGGGACAGGGTCTTCCTACGAGCAGTACTTC. This encodes CASSFGTGSSYEQYF.

This chain uses TRBV5-1 with TRBJ1-2, with TRBD1 identical over 7 bases. V lost 4 bases to trimming and J lost 8 bases; unmatched junction nucleotides: 8. The CDR3 has 13 amino acids. The germline CDR1 and CDR2 sequences are SGHRS and YFSETQ. The CDR3 DNA is TGCGCCAGCAGCCCTACAGGGGAAGGCGGCTACACCTTC. Its protein is CASSPTGEGGYTF.

V and J are TRBV6-1 and TRBJ2-7; 8 bases agree with TRBD1. After removal of 2 bases from V and 9 bases from J, the junction contained 12 bases not matched to a gene. The germline V gene has CDR1 MNHNS and CDR2 SASEGT. The CDR3 is 15 amino acids. This chain's CDR3 is CASSELTGVSGGQYF. CDR3 in DNA: TGTGCCAGCAGTGAATTGACAGGGGTCTCTGGAGGGCAGTACTTC.

The chain recombines TRBV24-1 with TRBJ2-5; 8 positions agree with TRBD2. CDR1 is KGHDR and CDR2 is SFDVKD in the germline V gene. The CDR3 sequence is 15 residues long. J lost 5 bases, V lost 4 bases, and 8 bases had no gene match. The CDR3 here is CATSDPGLAGETQYF. In DNA, the CDR3 is TGTGCCACCAGTGACCCCGGACTAGCAGGCGAGACCCAGTACTTC.

The rearrangement uses TRBV2 and TRBJ2-7; TRBD2 matches 10 bases. The CDR3 contains 15 residues. The junction had 5 bases not matched to a gene; V was cut back by 0 bases and J by 6 bases. Germline V gene sequence: CDR1 SNHLY, CDR2 FYNNEI. In DNA, the CDR3 is TGTGCCAGCAGTGAAGCGACTAGCGGGCCCCTCGAGCAGTACTTC. The encoded protein is CASSEATSGPLEQYF.

The genes are TRBV18 and TRBJ2-5; D may be TRBD1 (5 bases). CDR3 length: 15 amino acids. V lost 3 bases and J 2 bases, leaving 13 bases between the germline ends. The V gene's germline CDR1 is KGHSH and CDR2 LQKENI. The DNA for the CDR3 is TGTGCCAGCTCACCTCTTCAGGGATTTCAAGAGACCCAGTACTTC. This sequence encodes CASSPLQGFQETQYF.

The chain employs TRBV7-2 and TRBJ2-3; possible D gene TRBD2, 6 bases. The CDR3 consists of 16 residues. Germline loops: CDR1 SGHTA, CDR2 FQGNSA. V lost 4 bases, J lost 4 bases, and 18 bases lay in between. Written as DNA, the CDR3 is TGTGCCAGCAGCTCCCGGGGAGGCCGGAGGGCAGATACGCAGTATTTT. The encoded protein is CASSSRGGRRADTQYF.

CDR3: CASRGGPMWGYTF. The CDR3 DNA is TGTGCCAGCAGGGGAGGTCCCATGTGGGGCTACACCTTC. The chain uses TRBV25-1 and TRBJ1-2; D is uncertain. Trimming shortened V by 6 bases and J by 8 bases, and 16 bases separated the two germline ends. Per germline, CDR1 MGHDK and CDR2 SYGVNS. The CDR3 covers 13 residues.

The rearrangement links TRBV29-1 to TRBJ1-1; D uncertain. The CDR3 runs to 12 residues. Germline-derived CDR1 and CDR2 are SQVTM and ANQGSEA. V gave up 4 bases and J gave up 4 bases, with 10 bases separating them. In DNA, the CDR3 is TGCAGCGTTGGGCCACGGGGCACTGAAGCTTTCTTT. This translates into CSVGPRGTEAFF.

This chain links TRBV19 with TRBJ1-5; D is unresolved. The ends were cut back, 3 bases at V and 6 bases at J, with 12 bases in the middle. The CDR3 has 14 amino acids. Germline-derived CDR1 and CDR2 are LNHDA and SQIVND (reference sequence). In nucleotides, the CDR3 is TGTGCCAGTAGTATGGTTTCGGGTCGTCAGCCCCAGCATTTT. It translates to CASSMVSGRQPQHF.

In its sample, this clone was seen once. The V and J genes are TRBV19 and TRBJ1-1; no clear D gene. The V gene's germline CDR1 is LNHDA and CDR2 SQIVND (reference sequence). Trimming stripped 6 bases from V and 0 bases from J, with 8 bases between. There are 13 residues in the CDR3. The DNA for the CDR3 is TGTGCCAGTAGGACAACCTTGAACACTGAAGCTTTCTTT. Translated: CASRTTLNTEAFF.

V and J are TRBV7-8 and TRBJ2-7; 9 bases agree with TRBD1. This CDR3 is built from 14 residues. The germline V gene has CDR1 SGHVS and CDR2 FQNEAQ. The V gene end was trimmed by 5 bases and the J gene end by 3 bases; junction bases not matched to a gene: 5. In DNA form, the CDR3 reads TGTGCCAGCAGCAACCGGGACAGGGACTACGAGCAGTACTTC. It specifies CASSNRDRDYEQYF.

The chain is built from TRBV5-1 and TRBJ1-2; 9 bases line up with TRBD1. The germline V gene encodes CDR1 SGHRS and CDR2 YFSETQ. V lost 4 bases to trimming and J lost 7 bases; unmatched junction nucleotides: 8. There are 14 residues in the CDR3. The CDR3 spells CASSLGQGVSGYTF. The CDR3 DNA reads TGCGCCAGCAGCCTGGGACAGGGTGTTTCTGGCTACACCTTC.

V and J are TRBV6-5 and TRBJ2-7, with 11 positions matching TRBD1. This CDR3 comprises 15 residues. Germline V gene sequence: CDR1 MNHEY, CDR2 SVGAGI. Trimming cost V 6 bases and J 3 bases; bases outside gene matches: 7. CDR3: CASSSLGTGGYEQYF. The CDR3 bases are TGTGCCAGCAGCTCACTCGGGACAGGGGGCTACGAGCAGTACTTC.

Only a few counts were recorded for this clone. The chain recombines TRBV15 with TRBJ1-1; 9 bases are shared with TRBD1. V lost 2 bases and J lost 6; bases outside the gene matches: 4. Germline V gene data show CDR1 as LNHNV and CDR2 as YYDKDF (reference sequence). There are 14 residues in the CDR3. This chain's CDR3 is CATSRRDRDPEAFF. The CDR3 region has the DNA TGTGCCACCAGCAGAAGGGACAGGGACCCTGAAGCTTTCTTT. Full variable domain (rest looked up from reference TRBV15 and TRBJ1-1): DAMVIQNPRYQVTQFGKPVTLSCSQTLNHNVMYWYQQKSSQAPKLLFHYYDKDFNNEADTPDNFQSRRPNTSFCFLDIRSPGLGDTAMYLCATSRRDRDPEAFFGQGTRLTVV.